These 29 T cell receptor beta chains share one sample of origin, sequenced in a study of cytomegalovirus exposure and HLA in healthy donors. The study ran its PCR with 60 Vbeta and 13 Jbeta primers. Sequenced by immunoSEQ multiplex PCR; TCRdb stores in-frame clones only, minus some. The sample contains some 270,000 clones, under 90% of which appear only once. The sequenced material came from PBMCs. These receptors were taken from a girl aged 2-10 years in good health and CMV-seronegative.

V usage is TRBV7-8 and J usage is TRBJ1-5; TRBD1 is a possible D gene (6 bases). CDR3 length: 17 residues. The ends were cut back, 0 bases at V and 5 bases at J, with 17 bases in the middle. Germline V gene sequence: CDR1 SGHVS, CDR2 FQNEAQ. The CDR3 coding sequence is TGTGCCAGCAGCTTAGCAGGGGGATTATATGGCGATCAGCCCCAGCATTTT. It yields the protein CASSLAGGLYGDQPQHF. The full variable domain, its missing parts supplied by reference TRBV7-8 and TRBJ1-5, is GAGVSQSPRYKVAKRGQDVALRCDPISGHVSLFWYQQALGQGPEFLTYFQNEAQLDKSGLPSDRFFAERPEGSVSTLKIQRTQQEDSAVYLCASSLAGGLYGDQPQHFGDGTRLSIL.

The rearrangement joins TRBV13 to TRBJ2-1; D call uncertain. The CDR3 runs to 13 residues. Trimming left V 5 bases short and J 4 bases short, with 9 bases between. CDR1 and CDR2 (germline): PRHDT, FYEKMQ (reference sequence). CDR3 coding DNA: TGTGCCAGCAGCGTAGCCCAGTACAATGAGCAGTTCTTC. This encodes CASSVAQYNEQFF.

In DNA, the CDR3 is TGTGCCAGCAACCCTCAGGGGCTCCGTAGTCAGCCCCAGCATTTT. Translating it yields CASNPQGLRSQPQHF. The rearrangement joins TRBV6-1 to TRBJ1-5; TRBD1 is a possible D gene (6 bases). The CDR3 covers 15 residues. Trimming removed 7 bases at V and 6 bases at J, with 19 bases between. The V gene's germline CDR1 is MNHNS and CDR2 SASEGT.

The table lists this clone with a count of one. The chain employs TRBV19 and TRBJ1-1, with D unclear. Germline lookup yields CDR1 LNHDA and CDR2 SQIVND (reference sequence). The CDR3 covers 16 residues. V was pared by 3 bases and J by 5 bases, with 19 bases between. The CDR3 protein is CASSIQAGMRRTEAFF. The CDR3 DNA reads TGTGCCAGTAGTATTCAGGCCGGGATGAGAAGAACTGAAGCTTTCTTT.

This clone was detected only a few times. The chain links TRBV6-5 to TRBJ2-7; 8 nucleotides line up with TRBD1. The CDR3 has 15 amino acids. The junction had 13 bases not matched to a gene; V was cut back by 6 bases and J by 6 bases. The germline V gene has CDR1 MNHEY and CDR2 SVGAGI. CDR3 DNA: TGTGCCAGCAGCCGAACTGGGACAGGCTCCCGCGAGCAGTACTTC. It encodes CASSRTGTGSREQYF.

The chain uses TRBV7-3 and TRBJ2-1; D unclear. Between the trimmed V and J ends, which lost 5 bases and 10 bases, there was a span of 15 bases. The CDR3 length is 13 residues. Germline-derived CDR1 and CDR2 are SGHTA and FQGTGA. The CDR3 bases are TGTGCCAGCAGCCCAGCTGAGGTTGGAGAGCAGTTCTTC. Translation: CASSPAEVGEQFF.

V is TRBV7-2 and J is TRBJ1-2; D is uncertain. V lost 3 bases and J lost 4, with 15 bases in between. The CDR3 has 15 amino acids. CDR1 and CDR2 from the germline V gene are SGHTA and FQGNSA. The CDR3 sequence is CASSFDRTVFYGYTF. DNA for the CDR3: TGTGCCAGCAGCTTCGATCGAACAGTTTTCTATGGCTACACCTTC.

Points on this clone: One end of the junction varies from germline; a read error may be responsible. J is TRBJ2-1 and V is TRBV6-5; possibly TRBD2 for D (5 bases). Germline-derived CDR1 and CDR2 are MNHEY and SVGAGI. This CDR3 has 14 residues. The CDR3 is CTSSYGGSDNEQFF. The CDR3 DNA is TGTACCAGCAGTTATGGCGGGTCCGACAATGAGCAGTTCTTC.

CDR3 nucleotide sequence: TGTGCCAGCAGCTCGAACAGGGCTGGGGCCAACGTCCTGACTTTC. Protein product: CASSSNRAGANVLTF. V usage is TRBV11-2 and J usage is TRBJ2-6; perhaps TRBD1 as D (6 bases). CDR3 length: 15 amino acids. CDR1 and CDR2 from the germline V gene are SGHAT and FQNNGV. Trimming stripped 4 bases from V and 2 bases from J, with 9 bases between.

This chain connects TRBV28 to TRBJ1-5; the match to TRBD1 covers 9 bases. Germline-derived CDR1 and CDR2 are MDHEN and SYDVKM. CDR3 length equals 13 residues. V shed 9 bases and J 5 bases; nucleotides not matched to a gene: 5. The CDR3 nucleotides read TGTGCCAGTAGGGACAGGGACTATCAGCCCCAGCATTTT. It encodes CASRDRDYQPQHF.

V gene TRBV5-8 combines with J gene TRBJ2-3, with unresolved D. CDR1 and CDR2 (germline): SGHTS, YDEGEE. V lost 0 bases to trimming and J lost 0 bases, with 5 bases between them. CDR3 length equals 14 residues. The CDR3 loop reads CASSLVLSTDTQYF. CDR3 bases: TGTGCCAGCAGCTTGGTCCTGAGCACAGATACGCAGTATTTT.

This sequence joins TRBV19 and TRBJ2-3; D is possibly TRBD2 (5 bases). The CDR3 spans 16 residues. The V gene lost 7 bases and the J gene lost 0 bases, with 17 bases spanning the gap. CDR1 LNHDA and CDR2 SQIVND come from the germline V gene (reference sequence). The CDR3 protein is CASTRGIHHSTDTQYF. Written as DNA, the CDR3 is TGTGCCAGTACCAGAGGGATACACCATAGCACAGATACGCAGTATTTT.

The chain combines TRBV5-1 with TRBJ2-7; TRBD2 matches at 8 bases. J gave up 3 bases and V 5 bases, and 4 bases lay outside the gene matches. The CDR3 is 13 residues long. In germline, CDR1 is SGHRS, CDR2 YFSETQ. CDR3 sequence (DNA): TGCGCCAGCAGGCGGGAGGTTGTCTACGAGCAGTACTTC. Translation gives CASRREVVYEQYF.

The rearrangement uses TRBV7-2 and TRBJ2-7; D is perhaps TRBD2 (6 bases). CDR1 and CDR2 from the germline V gene are SGHTA and FQGNSA. Trimming left V 1 base short and J 2 bases short, with 9 bases between. CDR3 length: 14 residues. The CDR3 DNA follows: TGTGCCAGCAGCTTAGTAGCGGAAACCTACGAGCAGTACTTC. Its protein product is CASSLVAETYEQYF.

This clone is a singleton in its sample. This chain links TRBV19 with TRBJ2-1, with 7 positions matching TRBD2. Germline V gene data show CDR1 as LNHDA and CDR2 as SQIVND (reference sequence). The CDR3 spans 14 residues. V dropped 5 bases and J dropped 8; count of bases not matched to a gene: 9. The CDR3 here is CASSFAGEGDEQFF. CDR3 nucleotides: TGTGCCAGTAGTTTTGCGGGAGAAGGGGATGAGCAGTTCTTC.

This rearrangement joins TRBV7-8 to TRBJ2-3, with TRBD2 identical over 15 bases. Looked up from germline, CDR1 is SGHVS and CDR2 is FQNEAQ. CDR3 length: 19 residues. The V and J ends lost 5 bases and 1 base, in that order; junction bases with no gene match: 10. The DNA of the CDR3 is TGTGCCAGCAGCCTCTCGCAGGGACTAGCGGGGGGTCGCACAGATACGCAGTATTTT. This codes for CASSLSQGLAGGRTDTQYF.

The rearrangement joins TRBV29-1 to TRBJ2-1; TRBD2 aligns across 16 bases. In germline, CDR1 is SQVTM, CDR2 ANQGSEA. This CDR3 is 17 amino acids long. The V gene end was trimmed by 6 bases and the J gene end by 8 bases; junction bases not matched to a gene: 13. The CDR3 loop reads CSVAGTSGRALGDEQFF. For the CDR3, the DNA is TGCAGCGTCGCCGGGACTAGCGGGAGGGCCCTCGGGGATGAGCAGTTCTTC.

This clone is a singleton in its sample. The chain carries TRBV7-9 and TRBJ1-5; D is unclear. CDR3 length: 11 amino acids. Germline-derived CDR1 and CDR2 are SEHNR and FQNEAQ (reference sequence). V was cut by 5 bases and J by 9 bases, with 8 bases left in between. This CDR3 reads CASSTTGPQHF. The CDR3, as DNA: TGTGCCAGCAGCACGACTGGGCCCCAGCATTTT.

The chain combines TRBV11-2 with TRBJ2-7; D call uncertain. Germline V gene data show CDR1 as SGHAT and CDR2 as FQNNGV. V was cut by 6 bases and J by 7 bases, with 13 bases left in between. The CDR3 extends over 12 amino acids. The CDR3 DNA is TGTGCCAGCAGTCCGGTCCCAACGGAGCAGTACTTC. This sequence encodes CASSPVPTEQYF.

This chain joins TRBV5-6 and TRBJ2-1; tentatively, D is TRBD2 (7 bases). Trimming pared 4 bases from V and 3 bases from J, leaving 14 bases between. CDR1 and CDR2 from the germline V gene are SGHDT and YYEEEE. CDR3 length equals 15 residues. CDR3 in DNA: TGTGCCAGCAGCGTGTGGGGGGGGCACTACAATGAGCAGTTCTTC. It is translated as CASSVWGGHYNEQFF.

The chain couples TRBV9 to TRBJ2-3, with D possibly TRBD2 on 5 matching bases. This CDR3 is 13 amino acids long. The germline V and J ends were trimmed by 3 bases and 8 bases, with 13 bases remaining between them. Germline lookup yields CDR1 SGDLS and CDR2 YYNGEE. CDR3 residues: CASSDSSSSTQYF. CDR3 DNA sequence: TGTGCCAGCAGCGATTCTAGCTCGAGTACGCAGTATTTT.

The V and J genes are TRBV6-5 and TRBJ2-5; the match to TRBD1 covers 7 bases. The CDR3 is 13 amino acids. Trimming cost V 8 bases and J 5 bases; bases outside gene matches: 8. Looked up from germline, CDR1 is MNHEY and CDR2 is SVGAGI. The CDR3, as DNA: TGTGCCAGCGGAAGACAGGGTCGGGAGACCCAGTACTTC. Translated: CASGRQGRETQYF.

This chain links TRBV6-5 with TRBJ2-7; a weak D match, TRBD1 (6 bases). The length of the CDR3 is 15 residues. Germline lookup yields CDR1 MNHEY and CDR2 SVGAGI. Trimming removed 6 bases from V and 2 bases from J, with 17 bases in between. The CDR3 sequence: CASSRDRFGAYEQYF. The CDR3 nucleotides are TGTGCCAGCAGCCGCGACAGGTTCGGGGCCTACGAGCAGTACTTC.

The V gene is TRBV15, the J gene TRBJ2-1; maybe TRBD2 (6 bases). V gave up 3 bases and J gave up 10 bases, with 13 bases separating them. Looked up from germline, CDR1 is LNHNV and CDR2 is YYDKDF (reference sequence). The CDR3 is made up of 13 amino acids. CDR3 nucleotides: TGTGCCACCAGCAGCTATGAGGAGGGCGAGCAGTTCTTC. This encodes CATSSYEEGEQFF.

This chain connects TRBV30 to TRBJ1-1; no definite D call. CDR1 is GTSNPN, CDR2 SVGIG, per germline (reference sequence). The CDR3 length is 15 residues. With 0 bases removed from V and 9 bases from J, the gap between germline ends came to 20 bases. In nucleotides, the CDR3 is TGTGCCTGGAGTGTAGAAGGAGGGAGGTTTTCAAAAGCTTTCTTT. This codes for CAWSVEGGRFSKAFF.

The J gene is TRBJ2-3, the V gene TRBV7-9; 9 nucleotides line up with TRBD2. J lost 9 bases, V lost 1 base, and 8 bases had no gene match. The length of the CDR3 is 15 residues. CDR1 and CDR2 from the germline V gene are SEHNR and FQNEAQ (reference sequence). CDR3 sequence reads: CASSLEASGAGTQYF. DNA for the CDR3: TGTGCCAGCAGCTTAGAAGCTAGCGGGGCGGGAACGCAGTATTTT. Full variable domain (outside the CDR3, taken from reference TRBV7-9 and TRBJ2-3): DTGVSQNPRHKITKRGQNVTFRCDPISEHNRLYWYRQTLGQGPEFLTYFQNEAQLEKSRLLSDRFSAERPKGSFSTLEIQRTEQGDSAMYLCASSLEASGAGTQYFGPGTRLTVL.

The V and J genes are TRBV14 and TRBJ2-1; 7 nucleotides match TRBD2. V lost 6 bases, J lost 7 bases, and 9 bases stayed unmatched. The CDR3 extends over 14 amino acids. Germline CDR1 and CDR2: SGHDN and FVKESK. This CDR3 is CASRGRSRENEQFF. CDR3 sequence (DNA): TGTGCCAGCAGAGGCCGGTCGCGGGAGAATGAGCAGTTCTTC.

This chain joins TRBV15 and TRBJ2-3; 7 bases agree with TRBD1. Germline V gene data show CDR1 as LNHNV and CDR2 as YYDKDF (reference sequence). The CDR3 has 15 residues. V lost 3 bases and J lost 6; bases outside the gene matches: 9. As DNA, the CDR3 is TGTGCCACCAGCAGGGACAGGCGCCTTATGGATACGCAGTATTTT. It codes for CATSRDRRLMDTQYF. Full variable domain (outside the CDR3, taken from reference TRBV15 and TRBJ2-3): DAMVIQNPRYQVTQFGKPVTLSCSQTLNHNVMYWYQQKSSQAPKLLFHYYDKDFNNEADTPDNFQSRRPNTSFCFLDIRSPGLGDTAMYLCATSRDRRLMDTQYFGPGTRLTVL.

The genes are TRBV14 and TRBJ2-3, with TRBD1 matching 7 bases. The trim removed 1 base at V and 6 bases at J, leaving 10 bases unmatched. The CDR3 has 16 residues. Germline values: CDR1 SGHDN, CDR2 FVKESK. CDR3 sequence: CASSQVGTGVRDTQYF. The CDR3 bases are TGTGCCAGCAGCCAAGTTGGTACAGGGGTCAGGGATACGCAGTATTTT.